These T cell receptor beta chains were read from a single sample in a study of human T cells and chemical hapten exposure. TCRdb reprocessed the RACE reads via MiXCR and lists one record per CDR3 protein. Of around 350,000 distinct CDR3 sequences listed, 5.5% are singletons. The input for sequencing was whole blood, taken in connection with sensitization to the hapten diphenylcyclopropenone (DPC). Receptors originate from a young woman with alopecia areata. Some clones in this sample may be carry-over from other donors' samples. Both conserved end residues are part of each CDR3. A D gene is named only where the DNA matches it firmly. Clone size is not always given. Where it is, it says once, few, many or a class for expanded clones.

v_gene: TRBV7-2; d_gene: -; j_gene: TRBJ2-3; abundance: -; CDR3aa: CASSLVTTDTQYF; CDR3nt: TGTGCCAGCAGCTTAGTGACTACAGATACGCAGTATTTT
v_gene: TRBV2; d_gene: TRBD1; j_gene: TRBJ2-7; abundance: many; CDR3aa: CASVRDRDLGEQYF; CDR3nt: TGTGCCAGCGTACGGGACAGGGATTTAGGGGAGCAGTACTTC
v_gene: TRBV10-3; d_gene: -; j_gene: TRBJ1-1; abundance: -; CDR3aa: CAIGIDRSMNTEAFF; CDR3nt: TGTGCCATCGGGATTGACAGGAGCATGAACACTGAAGCTTTCTTT
v_gene: TRBV6-5; d_gene: -; j_gene: TRBJ2-6; abundance: -; CDR3aa: CASKRQTYDSGANVLTF; CDR3nt: TGTGCCAGCAAAAGACAGACCTATGACTCTGGGGCCAACGTCCTGACTTTC
v_gene: TRBV6-1; d_gene: TRBD1; j_gene: TRBJ1-2; abundance: few; CDR3aa: CASSPQMDRGAGYTF; CDR3nt: TGTGCCAGCAGTCCCCAAATGGACAGGGGGGCTGGCTACACCTTC
v_gene: TRBV28; d_gene: -; j_gene: TRBJ1-5; abundance: many; CDR3aa: CAGRDTDSNQPQHF; CDR3nt: TGTGCCGGGCGAGACACCGATAGCAATCAGCCCCAGCATTTT
v_gene: TRBV10-3; d_gene: TRBD1; j_gene: TRBJ1-5; abundance: few; CDR3aa: CAISPGTASNQPQHF; CDR3nt: TGTGCCATCAGCCCCGGGACAGCTAGCAATCAGCCCCAGCATTTT
v_gene: TRBV7-6; d_gene: -; j_gene: TRBJ1-1; abundance: many; CDR3aa: CASSLRGGEAFF; CDR3nt: TGTGCCAGCAGCTTAAGAGGAGGTGAAGCTTTCTTT
v_gene: TRBV18; d_gene: -; j_gene: TRBJ1-4; abundance: few; CDR3aa: CASSPRSGEEKLFF; CDR3nt: TGTGCCAGCTCACCGCGGTCAGGAGAGGAAAAACTGTTTTTT
v_gene: TRBV9; d_gene: -; j_gene: TRBJ2-2; abundance: -; CDR3aa: CASTPHEGPITGELFF; CDR3nt: TGTGCCAGCACACCTCATGAGGGGCCCATAACCGGGGAGCTGTTTTTT
v_gene: TRBV4-3; d_gene: -; j_gene: TRBJ2-4; abundance: few; CDR3aa: CASSQSTLGLLAKNIQYF; CDR3nt: TGCGCCAGCAGCCAATCGACGCTTGGCCTGCTAGCCAAAAACATTCAGTACTTC
v_gene: TRBV28; d_gene: -; j_gene: TRBJ1-6; abundance: few; CDR3aa: CASMRREDNSPLHF; CDR3nt: TGTGCCAGCATGAGGAGAGAGGATAATTCACCCCTCCACTTT
v_gene: TRBV2; d_gene: -; j_gene: TRBJ2-5; abundance: -; CDR3aa: CASKGLANGNAYQETQYF; CDR3nt: TGTGCCAGTAAAGGGCTAGCGAACGGCAATGCCTACCAAGAGACCCAGTACTTC
v_gene: TRBV7-9; d_gene: TRBD1; j_gene: TRBJ1-1; abundance: -; CDR3aa: CAAGQGVGTEAFF; CDR3nt: TGTGCCGCGGGACAGGGCGTAGGCACTGAAGCTTTCTTT